The 14 T cell receptor beta chains below all came from one sample that was sequenced in a study of blood T cell repertoires in COVID-19. The table came from immunoSEQ multiplex PCR; TCRdb's copy has only in-frame clones and leaves some out. The repertoire consists of about 240,000 clones, with about four fifths occurring once and the leading ten covering 3.4%. The sequencing sample was made of peripheral blood. The receptors derive from a woman aged 18-30 years with acute or convalescent COVID-19.

The chain has TRBV5-1 and TRBJ1-1; 9 bases line up with TRBD1. This CDR3 region has 15 residues. With V trimmed by 4 bases and J by 1 base, 5 bases remained unmatched. The V gene's germline CDR1 is SGHRS and CDR2 YFSETQ. As DNA, the CDR3 is TGCGCCAGCAGCCGCGGACAGGGGACGAACACTGAAGCTTTCTTT. It codes for CASSRGQGTNTEAFF.

CDR3 in amino acids: CASMRATGSEKLFF. CDR3 nucleotides: TGTGCCAGCATGCGAGCAACGGGGAGTGAAAAACTGTTTTTT. V is TRBV6-5 and J is TRBJ1-4; unclear D gene. The CDR3 consists of 14 residues. Germline CDR1 MNHEY, CDR2 SVGAGI. V was shortened by 7 bases and J by 7 bases, with 16 bases between the two germline ends.

CDR3 sequence (DNA): TGTGCCAGCAGCTTAGTTGGGGAGGGGGGGACCCAATCCTACAATGAGCAGTTCTTC. As protein: CASSLVGEGGTQSYNEQFF. V gene TRBV7-2 combines with J gene TRBJ2-1, with a possible D match to TRBD2 (7 bases). Between the trimmed V and J ends, which lost 1 base and 1 base, there was a span of 20 bases. CDR1 and CDR2 (germline): SGHTA, FQGNSA. The CDR3 is made up of 19 amino acids. Full variable domain (missing parts from reference TRBV7-2 and TRBJ2-1): GAGVSQSPSNKVTEKGKDVELRCDPISGHTALYWYRQSLGQGLEFLIYFQGNSAPDKSGLPSDRFSAERTGGSVSTLTIQRTQQEDSAVYLCASSLVGEGGTQSYNEQFFGPGTRLTVL.

This chain connects TRBV12-5 to TRBJ2-2, with 11 bases identical to TRBD2. The CDR3 is made up of 17 amino acids. Losses at the gene ends were 5 bases for V and 2 bases for J; bases not matched to a gene: 7. Germline CDR1 and CDR2: LGHNT and FRNRAP. This chain's CDR3 is CASGAPSGRPNTGELFF. The CDR3 DNA reads TGTGCTAGTGGTGCGCCTAGCGGGAGGCCTAACACCGGGGAGCTGTTTTTT.

This clone was found a few times. J is TRBJ1-1 and V is TRBV7-9; D is unclear. This CDR3 is built from 12 residues. CDR1 is SEHNR and CDR2 is FQNEAQ in the germline V gene (reference sequence). The V end was cut by 1 base, the J end by 6 bases, with 6 bases between. The CDR3 nucleotides are TGTGCCAGCAGCTTAGATCTCCCTGAAGCTTTCTTT. Protein sequence: CASSLDLPEAFF.

J is TRBJ1-5 and V is TRBV2, with 10 nucleotides matching TRBD1. Losses at the gene ends were 4 bases for V and 1 base for J; bases not matched to a gene: 4. The CDR3 loop spans 16 amino acids. Germline CDR1 SNHLY, CDR2 FYNNEI. The chain's CDR3 is CASSGTGQGSNQPQHF. The CDR3 nucleotides read TGTGCCAGCAGTGGGACGGGACAGGGGAGCAATCAGCCCCAGCATTTT.

This rearrangement joins TRBV11-2 to TRBJ2-3, with 12 bases identical to TRBD2. The CDR3 loop spans 17 amino acids. Trimming cost V 1 base and J 2 bases; bases outside gene matches: 4. Germline V CDR1 and CDR2: SGHAT, FQNNGV. CDR3 DNA: TGTGCCAGCAGCTTAGGGACTAGCGGGACCCCCACAGATACGCAGTATTTT. The encoded protein is CASSLGTSGTPTDTQYF.

V is TRBV28 and J is TRBJ2-2, with 8 bases lining up with TRBD1. Germline values: CDR1 MDHEN, CDR2 SYDVKM. Unmatched junction bases numbered 5, after V lost 4 bases and J lost 4 bases. The CDR3 sequence is 15 residues long. The CDR3 DNA reads as TGTGCCAGCAGTTCCCCCGGGACAGGCACCGGGGAGCTGTTTTTT. It specifies CASSSPGTGTGELFF.

The chain employs TRBV15 and TRBJ2-2; 7 positions match TRBD1. The CDR3 consists of 17 residues. Per the germline V gene, CDR1 is LNHNV and CDR2 is YYDKDF (reference sequence). After removal of 3 bases from V and 0 bases from J, the junction contained 7 bases not matched to a gene. In DNA form, the CDR3 reads TGTGCCACCAGCAGGGATACCGGGACAGCGAACACCGGGGAGCTGTTTTTT. Its protein is CATSRDTGTANTGELFF.

CDR3 in DNA: TGCAGCGTTGAGACAGGTTACTCCTACGAGCAGTACTTC. Translated, it gives CSVETGYSYEQYF. This chain connects TRBV29-1 to TRBJ2-7, with D tentatively TRBD1 (6 bases). Germline V gene lookup returns CDR1 SQVTM and CDR2 ANQGSEA. The CDR3 extends over 13 amino acids. With 3 bases removed from V and 0 bases from J, the gap between germline ends came to 9 bases.

This clone was counted between two and nine times. J is TRBJ1-1 and V is TRBV12-3 or TRBV12-4, with 10 bases fitting TRBD1. The CDR3 totals 13 residues. V gave up 2 bases and J gave up 10 bases; unmatched junction bases: 4. The CDR3 sequence: CASSLSDRGRAFF. The CDR3 nucleotides read TGTGCCAGCAGTTTATCGGACAGGGGGAGAGCTTTCTTT.

As DNA, the CDR3 is TGCGCCAGCAGCTCCGACGACAGGGATGCGGGTAAAAAACTGTTTTTT. This encodes CASSSDDRDAGKKLFF. The chain couples TRBV5-1 to TRBJ1-4; 7 bases are shared with TRBD1. CDR3 length equals 16 residues. Trimming cost V 3 bases and J 9 bases; bases outside gene matches: 14. CDR1 and CDR2 (germline): SGHRS, YFSETQ.

The chain uses TRBV7-9 and TRBJ2-5; 7 positions match TRBD2. In germline, CDR1 is SEHNR, CDR2 FQNEAQ (reference sequence). Trimming removed 5 bases from V and 4 bases from J; junction bases left unmatched: 10. The CDR3 is 15 residues long. The CDR3 is CASSPGGRERETQYF. The CDR3 DNA reads as TGTGCCAGCAGCCCCGGCGGGCGGGAGCGAGAGACCCAGTACTTC.

The chain uses TRBV5-4 and TRBJ2-7; a possible D gene is TRBD2 (6 bases). Germline CDR1 SGHNT, CDR2 YYREEE (reference sequence). This CDR3 region has 19 residues. V was pared by 2 bases and J by 3 bases, with 27 bases between. In DNA, the CDR3 is TGTGCCAGCAGCTTAATAGCGGTGGGAGCTTGGACGGATAACTACGAGCAGTACTTC. Translation gives CASSLIAVGAWTDNYEQYF.